The following is a TCR beta chain sequence with its context. As yet, its antigen is unknown. This sample stems from a study of shared clonotypes between healthy human individuals. Study results and caveats: Generally, naive subsets came out with larger estimated richness than memory subsets.

Each sorted subset replicate got 200 ng genomic DNA, tens of thousands of genomes. Generated by immunoSEQ multiplex PCR, the TCRdb table keeps only in-frame clones and is missing some. Counted here are 2,500,000 or so clones, around nine tenths occurring once; the ten biggest clones make up about 0.13%. The specimen sequenced was naive CD4+ T cells sorted from blood. Regarding subset: CD45RA+ positively selected. This clonotype was obtained from a man younger than 35 in good health.

CDR3 DNA sequence: TGTGCCTGGAGTGTACTTGCCCCTGCCACAGATACGCAGTATTTT. This sequence encodes CAWSVLAPATDTQYF. This sequence joins TRBV30 and TRBJ2-3; D uncertain. The germline V gene encodes CDR1 GTSNPN and CDR2 SVGIG (reference sequence). V shed 0 bases and J shed 2 bases, with 12 bases lying between them. CDR3 length: 15 residues.